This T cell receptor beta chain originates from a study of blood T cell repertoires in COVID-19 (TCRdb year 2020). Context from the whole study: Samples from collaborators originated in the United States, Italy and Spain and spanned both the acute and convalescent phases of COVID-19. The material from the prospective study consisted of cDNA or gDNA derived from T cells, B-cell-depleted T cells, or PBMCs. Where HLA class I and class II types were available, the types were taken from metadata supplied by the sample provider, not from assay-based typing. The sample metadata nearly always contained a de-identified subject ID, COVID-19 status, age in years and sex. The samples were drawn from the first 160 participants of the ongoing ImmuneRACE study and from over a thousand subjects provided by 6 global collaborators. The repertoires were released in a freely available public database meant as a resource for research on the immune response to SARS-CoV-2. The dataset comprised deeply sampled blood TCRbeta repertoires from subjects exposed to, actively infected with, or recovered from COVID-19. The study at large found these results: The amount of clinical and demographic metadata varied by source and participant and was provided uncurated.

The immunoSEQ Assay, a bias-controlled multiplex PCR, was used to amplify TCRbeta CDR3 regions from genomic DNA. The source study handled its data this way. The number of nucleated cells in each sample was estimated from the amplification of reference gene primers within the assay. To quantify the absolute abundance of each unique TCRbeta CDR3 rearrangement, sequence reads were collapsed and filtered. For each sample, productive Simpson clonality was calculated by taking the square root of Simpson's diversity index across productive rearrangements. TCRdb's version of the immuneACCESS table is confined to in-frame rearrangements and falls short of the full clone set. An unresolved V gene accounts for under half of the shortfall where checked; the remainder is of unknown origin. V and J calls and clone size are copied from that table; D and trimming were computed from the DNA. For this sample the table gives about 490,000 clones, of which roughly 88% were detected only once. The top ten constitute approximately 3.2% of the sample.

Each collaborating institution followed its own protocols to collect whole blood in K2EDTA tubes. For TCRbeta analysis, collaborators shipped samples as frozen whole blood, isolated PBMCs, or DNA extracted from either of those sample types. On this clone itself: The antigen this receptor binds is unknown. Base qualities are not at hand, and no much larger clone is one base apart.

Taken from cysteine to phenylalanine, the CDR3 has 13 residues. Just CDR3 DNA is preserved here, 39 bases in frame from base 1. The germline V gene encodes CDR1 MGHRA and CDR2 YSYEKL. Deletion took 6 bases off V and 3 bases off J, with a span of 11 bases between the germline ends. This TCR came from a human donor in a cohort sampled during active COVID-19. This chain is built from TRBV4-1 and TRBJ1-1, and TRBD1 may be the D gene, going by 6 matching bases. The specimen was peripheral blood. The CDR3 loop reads CASSVQGDTEAFF. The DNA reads TGCGCCAGCAGTGTACAGGGAGACACTGAAGCTTTCTTT.